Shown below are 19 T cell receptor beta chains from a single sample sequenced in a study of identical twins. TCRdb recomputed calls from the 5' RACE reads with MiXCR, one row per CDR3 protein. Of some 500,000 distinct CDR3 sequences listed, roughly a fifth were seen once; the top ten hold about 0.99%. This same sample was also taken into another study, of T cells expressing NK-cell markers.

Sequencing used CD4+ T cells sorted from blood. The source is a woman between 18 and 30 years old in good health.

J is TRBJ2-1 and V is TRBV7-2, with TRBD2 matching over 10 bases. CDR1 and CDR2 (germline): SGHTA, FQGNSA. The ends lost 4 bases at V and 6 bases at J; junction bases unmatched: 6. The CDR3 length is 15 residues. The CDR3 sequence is CASSYLAGVPNEQFF. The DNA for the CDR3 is TGTGCCAGCAGCTACCTAGCGGGAGTCCCCAATGAGCAGTTCTTC.

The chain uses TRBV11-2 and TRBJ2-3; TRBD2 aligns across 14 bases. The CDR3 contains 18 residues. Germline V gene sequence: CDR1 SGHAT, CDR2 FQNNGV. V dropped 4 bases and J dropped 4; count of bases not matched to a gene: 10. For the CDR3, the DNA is TGTGCCAGCAGCTCCGGACTAGCGGGAGGTAGAGTGGCAGATACGCAGTATTTT. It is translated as CASSSGLAGGRVADTQYF.

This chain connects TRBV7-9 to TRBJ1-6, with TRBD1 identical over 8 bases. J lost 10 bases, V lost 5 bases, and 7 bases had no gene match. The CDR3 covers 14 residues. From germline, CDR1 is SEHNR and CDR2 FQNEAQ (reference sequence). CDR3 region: CASSVGQGSSPLHF. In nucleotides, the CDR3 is TGTGCCAGCAGCGTCGGACAGGGTAGCTCACCCCTCCACTTT.

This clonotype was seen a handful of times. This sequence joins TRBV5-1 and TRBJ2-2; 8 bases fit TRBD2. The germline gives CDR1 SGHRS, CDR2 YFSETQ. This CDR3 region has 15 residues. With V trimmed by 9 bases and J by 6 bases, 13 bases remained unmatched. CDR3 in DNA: TGCGCCACCATGCATAGCGGGATAGAAGCCGGGGAGCTGTTTTTT. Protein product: CATMHSGIEAGELFF.

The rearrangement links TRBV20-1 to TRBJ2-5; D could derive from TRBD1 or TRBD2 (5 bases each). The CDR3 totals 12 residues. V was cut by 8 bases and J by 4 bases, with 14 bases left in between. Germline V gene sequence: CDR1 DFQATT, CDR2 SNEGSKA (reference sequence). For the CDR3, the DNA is TGCAGTCCTGGGGGTGACTTAGAGACCCAGTACTTC. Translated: CSPGGDLETQYF.

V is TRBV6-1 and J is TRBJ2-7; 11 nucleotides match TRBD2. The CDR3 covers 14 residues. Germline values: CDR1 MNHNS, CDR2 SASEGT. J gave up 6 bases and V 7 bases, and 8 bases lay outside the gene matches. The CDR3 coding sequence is TGTGCCAGCAACCCACTAGCGGGAGTAGCCGAGCAGTACTTC. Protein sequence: CASNPLAGVAEQYF.

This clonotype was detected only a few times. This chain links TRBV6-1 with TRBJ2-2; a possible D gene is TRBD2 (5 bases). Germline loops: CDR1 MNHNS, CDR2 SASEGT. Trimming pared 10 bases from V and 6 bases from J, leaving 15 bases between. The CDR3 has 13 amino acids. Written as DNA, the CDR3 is TGTGCCACCGAAAGGCGGGCCGCCGGGGAGCTGTTTTTT. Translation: CATERRAAGELFF.

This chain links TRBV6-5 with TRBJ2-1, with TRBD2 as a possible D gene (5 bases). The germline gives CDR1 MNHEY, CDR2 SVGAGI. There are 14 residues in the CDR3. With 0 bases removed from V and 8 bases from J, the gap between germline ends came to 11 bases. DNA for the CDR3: TGTGCCAGCAGTTACTCTAGGCTAGCCTATGAGCAGTTCTTC. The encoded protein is CASSYSRLAYEQFF.

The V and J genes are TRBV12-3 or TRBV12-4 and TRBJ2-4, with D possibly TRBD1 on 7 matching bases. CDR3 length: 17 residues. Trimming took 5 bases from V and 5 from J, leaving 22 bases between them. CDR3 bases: TGTGCCAGCAGTCCCCGACAGGGTTGGTCGGGGGAAAACATTCAGTACTTC. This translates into CASSPRQGWSGENIQYF.

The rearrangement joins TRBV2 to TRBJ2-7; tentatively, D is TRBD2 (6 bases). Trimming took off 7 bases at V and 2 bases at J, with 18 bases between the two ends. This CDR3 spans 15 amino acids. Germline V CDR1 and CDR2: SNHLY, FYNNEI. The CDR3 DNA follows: TGTGCCAGCAACCGTCGGGGGAATGGACCCTACGAGCAGTACTTC. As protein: CASNRRGNGPYEQYF.

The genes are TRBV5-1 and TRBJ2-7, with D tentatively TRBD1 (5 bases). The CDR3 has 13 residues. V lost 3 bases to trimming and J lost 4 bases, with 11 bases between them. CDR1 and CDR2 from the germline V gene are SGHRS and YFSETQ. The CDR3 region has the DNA TGCGCCAGCAGCTCCCCAGGGCAGTACGAGCAGTACTTC. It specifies CASSSPGQYEQYF. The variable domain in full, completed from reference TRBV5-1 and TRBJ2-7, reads KAGVTQTPRYLIKTRGQQVTLSCSPISGHRSVSWYQQTPGQGLQFLFEYFSETQRNKGNFPGRFSGRQFSNSRSEMNVSTLELGDSALYLCASSSPGQYEQYFGPGTRLTVT.

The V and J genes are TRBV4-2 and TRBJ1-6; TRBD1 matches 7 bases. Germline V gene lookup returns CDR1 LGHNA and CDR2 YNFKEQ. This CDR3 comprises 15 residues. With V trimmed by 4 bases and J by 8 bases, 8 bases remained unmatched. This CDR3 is CASSPRQGEDSPLHF. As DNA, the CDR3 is TGTGCCAGCAGCCCACGACAGGGTGAGGATTCACCCCTCCACTTT.

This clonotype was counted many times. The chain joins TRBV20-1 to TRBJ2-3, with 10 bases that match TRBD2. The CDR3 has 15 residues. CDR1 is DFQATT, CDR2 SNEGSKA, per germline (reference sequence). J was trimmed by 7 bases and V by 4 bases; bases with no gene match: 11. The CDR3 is CSATGGAGGLNTQYF. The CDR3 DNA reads TGCAGTGCTACCGGTGGAGCGGGGGGGCTTAATACGCAGTATTTT.

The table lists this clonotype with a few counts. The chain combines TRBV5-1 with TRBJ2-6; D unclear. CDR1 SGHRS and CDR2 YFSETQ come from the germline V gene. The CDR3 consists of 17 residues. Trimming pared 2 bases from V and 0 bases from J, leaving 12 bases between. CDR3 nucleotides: TGCGCCAGCAGCTTCAATACGAGGCACTCTGGGGCCAACGTCCTGACTTTC. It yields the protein CASSFNTRHSGANVLTF.

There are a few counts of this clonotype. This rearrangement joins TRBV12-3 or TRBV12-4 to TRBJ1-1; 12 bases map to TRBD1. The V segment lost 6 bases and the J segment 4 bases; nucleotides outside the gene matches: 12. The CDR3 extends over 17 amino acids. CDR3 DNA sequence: TGTGCCAGCAGAAGAACCGGGACAGGGGGCGCGAGCACTGAAGCTTTCTTT. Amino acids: CASRRTGTGGASTEAFF.

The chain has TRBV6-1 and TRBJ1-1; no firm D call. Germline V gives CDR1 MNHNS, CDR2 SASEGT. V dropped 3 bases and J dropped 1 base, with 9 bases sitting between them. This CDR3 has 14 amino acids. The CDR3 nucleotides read TGTGCCAGCAGTGATCGACCCGAGAACACTGAAGCTTTCTTT. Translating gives CASSDRPENTEAFF.

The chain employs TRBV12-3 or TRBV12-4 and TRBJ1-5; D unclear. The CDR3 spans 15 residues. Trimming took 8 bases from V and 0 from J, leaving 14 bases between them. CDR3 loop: CASGSSQTSNQPQHF. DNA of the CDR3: TGTGCCAGCGGGTCCAGTCAAACTAGCAATCAGCCCCAGCATTTT.

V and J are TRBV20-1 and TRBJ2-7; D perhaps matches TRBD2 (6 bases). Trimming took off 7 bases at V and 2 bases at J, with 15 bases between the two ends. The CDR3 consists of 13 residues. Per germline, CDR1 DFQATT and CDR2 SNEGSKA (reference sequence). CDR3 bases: TGCAGTGTCGGGACTTCCCCTCCCTACGAGCAGTACTTC. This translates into CSVGTSPPYEQYF.

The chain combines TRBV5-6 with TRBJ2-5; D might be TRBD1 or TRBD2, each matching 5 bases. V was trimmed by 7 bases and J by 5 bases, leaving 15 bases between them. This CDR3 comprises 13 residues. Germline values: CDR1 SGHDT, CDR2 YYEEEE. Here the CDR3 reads CASSWTRGETQYF. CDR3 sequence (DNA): TGTGCCAGCTCCTGGACACGGGGCGAGACCCAGTACTTC.